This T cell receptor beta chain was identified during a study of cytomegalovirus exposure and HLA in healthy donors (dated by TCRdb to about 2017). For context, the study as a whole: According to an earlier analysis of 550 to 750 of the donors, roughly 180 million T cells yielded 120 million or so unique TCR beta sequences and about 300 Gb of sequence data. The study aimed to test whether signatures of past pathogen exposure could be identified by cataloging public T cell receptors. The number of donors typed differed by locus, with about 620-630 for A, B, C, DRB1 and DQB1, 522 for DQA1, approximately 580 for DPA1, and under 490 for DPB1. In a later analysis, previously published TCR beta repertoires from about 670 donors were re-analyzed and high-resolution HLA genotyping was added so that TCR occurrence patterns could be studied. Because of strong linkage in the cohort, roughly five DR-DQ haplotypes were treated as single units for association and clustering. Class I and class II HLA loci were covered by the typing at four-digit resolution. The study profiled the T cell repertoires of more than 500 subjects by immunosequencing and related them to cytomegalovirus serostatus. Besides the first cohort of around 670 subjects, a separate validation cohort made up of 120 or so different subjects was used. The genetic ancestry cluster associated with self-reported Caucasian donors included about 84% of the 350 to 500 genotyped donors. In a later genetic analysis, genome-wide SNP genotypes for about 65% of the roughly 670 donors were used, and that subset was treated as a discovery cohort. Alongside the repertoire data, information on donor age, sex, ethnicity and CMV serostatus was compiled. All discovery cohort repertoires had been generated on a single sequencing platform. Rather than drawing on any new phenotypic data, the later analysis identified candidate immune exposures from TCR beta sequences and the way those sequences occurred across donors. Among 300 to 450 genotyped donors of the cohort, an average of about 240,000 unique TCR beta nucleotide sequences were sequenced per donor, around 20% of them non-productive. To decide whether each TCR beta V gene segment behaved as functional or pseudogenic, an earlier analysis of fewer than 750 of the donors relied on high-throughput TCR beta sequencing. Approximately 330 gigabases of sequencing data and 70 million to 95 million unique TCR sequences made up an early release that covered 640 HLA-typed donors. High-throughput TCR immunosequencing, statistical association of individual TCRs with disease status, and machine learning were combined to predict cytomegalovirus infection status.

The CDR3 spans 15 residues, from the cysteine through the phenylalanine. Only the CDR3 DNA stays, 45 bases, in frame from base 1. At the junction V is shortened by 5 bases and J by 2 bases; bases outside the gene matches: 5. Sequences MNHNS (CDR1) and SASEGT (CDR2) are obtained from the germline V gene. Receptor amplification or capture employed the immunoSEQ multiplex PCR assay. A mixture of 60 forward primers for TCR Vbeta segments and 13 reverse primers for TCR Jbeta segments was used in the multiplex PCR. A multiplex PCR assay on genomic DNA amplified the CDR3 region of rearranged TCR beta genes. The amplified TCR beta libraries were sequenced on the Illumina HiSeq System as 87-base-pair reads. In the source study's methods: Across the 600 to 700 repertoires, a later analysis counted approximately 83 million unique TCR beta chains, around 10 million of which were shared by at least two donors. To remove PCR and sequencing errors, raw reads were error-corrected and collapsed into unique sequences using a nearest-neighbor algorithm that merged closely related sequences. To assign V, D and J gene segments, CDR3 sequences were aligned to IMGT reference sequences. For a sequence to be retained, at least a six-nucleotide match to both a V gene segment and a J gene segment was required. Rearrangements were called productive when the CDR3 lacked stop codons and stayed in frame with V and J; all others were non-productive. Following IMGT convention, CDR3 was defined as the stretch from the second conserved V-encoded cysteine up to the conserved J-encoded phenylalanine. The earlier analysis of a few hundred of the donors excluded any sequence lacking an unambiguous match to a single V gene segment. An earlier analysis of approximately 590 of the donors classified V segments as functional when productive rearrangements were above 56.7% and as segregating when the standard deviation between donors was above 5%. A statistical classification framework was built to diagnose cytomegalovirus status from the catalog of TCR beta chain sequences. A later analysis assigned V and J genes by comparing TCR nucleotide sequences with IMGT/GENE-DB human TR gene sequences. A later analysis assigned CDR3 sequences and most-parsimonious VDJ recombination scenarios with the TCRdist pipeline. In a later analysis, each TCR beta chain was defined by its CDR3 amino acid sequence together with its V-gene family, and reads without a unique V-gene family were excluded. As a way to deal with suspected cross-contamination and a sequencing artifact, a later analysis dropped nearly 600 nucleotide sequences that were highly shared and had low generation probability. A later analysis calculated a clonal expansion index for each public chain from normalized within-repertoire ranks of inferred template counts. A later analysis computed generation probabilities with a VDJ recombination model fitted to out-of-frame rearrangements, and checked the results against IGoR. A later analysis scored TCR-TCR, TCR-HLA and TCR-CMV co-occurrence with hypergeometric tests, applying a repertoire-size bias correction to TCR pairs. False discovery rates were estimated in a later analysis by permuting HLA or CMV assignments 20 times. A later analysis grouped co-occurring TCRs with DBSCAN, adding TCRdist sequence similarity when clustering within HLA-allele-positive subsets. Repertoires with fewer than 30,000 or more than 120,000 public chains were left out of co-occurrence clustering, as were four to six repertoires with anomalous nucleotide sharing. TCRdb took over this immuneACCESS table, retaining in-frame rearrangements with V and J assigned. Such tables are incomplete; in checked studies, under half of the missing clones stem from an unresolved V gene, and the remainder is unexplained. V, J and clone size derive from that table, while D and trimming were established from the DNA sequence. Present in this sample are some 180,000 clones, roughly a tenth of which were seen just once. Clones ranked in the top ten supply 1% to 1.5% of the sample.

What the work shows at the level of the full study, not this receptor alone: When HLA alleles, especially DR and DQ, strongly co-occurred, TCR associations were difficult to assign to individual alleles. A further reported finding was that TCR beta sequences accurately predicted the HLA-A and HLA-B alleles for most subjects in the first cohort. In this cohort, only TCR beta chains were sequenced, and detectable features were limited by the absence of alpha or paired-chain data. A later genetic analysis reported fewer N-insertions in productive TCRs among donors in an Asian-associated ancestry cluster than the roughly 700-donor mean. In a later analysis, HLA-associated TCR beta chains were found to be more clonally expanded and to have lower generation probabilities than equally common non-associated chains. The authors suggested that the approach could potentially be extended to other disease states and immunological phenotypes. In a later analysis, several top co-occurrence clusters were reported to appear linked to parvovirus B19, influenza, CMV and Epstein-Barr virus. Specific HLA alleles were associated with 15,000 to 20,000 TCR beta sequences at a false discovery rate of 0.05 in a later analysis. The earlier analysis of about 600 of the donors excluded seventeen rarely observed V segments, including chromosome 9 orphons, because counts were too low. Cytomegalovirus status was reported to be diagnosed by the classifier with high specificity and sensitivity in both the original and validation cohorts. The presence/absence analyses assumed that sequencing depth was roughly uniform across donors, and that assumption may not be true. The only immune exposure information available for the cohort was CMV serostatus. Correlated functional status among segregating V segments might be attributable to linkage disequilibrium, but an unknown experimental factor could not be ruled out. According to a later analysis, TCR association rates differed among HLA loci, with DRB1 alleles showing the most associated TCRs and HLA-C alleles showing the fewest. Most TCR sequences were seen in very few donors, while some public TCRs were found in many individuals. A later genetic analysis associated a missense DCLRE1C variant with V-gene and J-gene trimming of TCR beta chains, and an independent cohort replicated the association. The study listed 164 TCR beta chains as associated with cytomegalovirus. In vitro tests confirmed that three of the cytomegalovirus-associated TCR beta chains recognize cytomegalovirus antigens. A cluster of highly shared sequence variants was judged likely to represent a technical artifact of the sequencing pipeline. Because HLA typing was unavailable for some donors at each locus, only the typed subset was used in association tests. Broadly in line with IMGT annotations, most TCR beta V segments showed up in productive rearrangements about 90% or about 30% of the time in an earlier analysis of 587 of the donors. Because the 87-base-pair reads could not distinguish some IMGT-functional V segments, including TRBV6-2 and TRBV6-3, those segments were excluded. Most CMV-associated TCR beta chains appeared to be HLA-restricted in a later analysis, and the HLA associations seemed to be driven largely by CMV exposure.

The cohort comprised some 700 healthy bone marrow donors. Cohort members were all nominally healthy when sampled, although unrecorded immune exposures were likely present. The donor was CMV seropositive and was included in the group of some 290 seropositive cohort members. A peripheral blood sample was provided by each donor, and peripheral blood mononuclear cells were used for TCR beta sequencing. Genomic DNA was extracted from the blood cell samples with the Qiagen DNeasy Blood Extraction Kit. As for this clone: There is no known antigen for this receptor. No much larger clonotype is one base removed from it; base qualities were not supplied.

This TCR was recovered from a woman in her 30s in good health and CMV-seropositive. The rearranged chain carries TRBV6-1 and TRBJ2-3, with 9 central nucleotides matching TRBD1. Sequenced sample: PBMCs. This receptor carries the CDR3 CASSLDRGLTDTQYF. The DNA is TGTGCCAGCAGTCTGGACAGGGGACTCACAGATACGCAGTATTTT.